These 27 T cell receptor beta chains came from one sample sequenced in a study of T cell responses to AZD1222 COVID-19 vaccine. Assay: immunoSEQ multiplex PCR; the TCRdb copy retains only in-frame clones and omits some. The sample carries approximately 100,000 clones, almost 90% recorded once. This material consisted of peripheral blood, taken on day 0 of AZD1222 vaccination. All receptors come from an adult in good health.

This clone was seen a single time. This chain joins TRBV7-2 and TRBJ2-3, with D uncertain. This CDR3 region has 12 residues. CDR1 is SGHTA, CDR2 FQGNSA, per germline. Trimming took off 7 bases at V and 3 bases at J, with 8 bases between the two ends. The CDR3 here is CASTPGTDTQYF. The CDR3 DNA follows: TGTGCCAGCACGCCCGGGACAGATACGCAGTATTTT. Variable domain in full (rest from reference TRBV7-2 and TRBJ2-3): GAGVSQSPSNKVTEKGKDVELRCDPISGHTALYWYRQSLGQGLEFLIYFQGNSAPDKSGLPSDRFSAERTGGSVSTLTIQRTQQEDSAVYLCASTPGTDTQYFGPGTRLTVL.

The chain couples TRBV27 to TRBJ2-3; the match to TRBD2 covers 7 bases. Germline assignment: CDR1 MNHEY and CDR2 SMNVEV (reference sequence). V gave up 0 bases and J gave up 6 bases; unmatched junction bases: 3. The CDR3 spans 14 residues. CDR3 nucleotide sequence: TGTGCCAGCAGTTTATCGCGGGGGTGGGATACGCAGTATTTT. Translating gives CASSLSRGWDTQYF.

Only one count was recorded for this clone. The CDR3 region has the DNA TGTGCCAGCAGGGACAACCAAGAGACCCAGTACTTC. Its translation is CASRDNQETQYF. The chain employs TRBV2 and TRBJ2-5; possible D gene TRBD1, 5 bases. With 6 bases removed from V and 0 bases from J, the gap between germline ends came to 5 bases. CDR1 is SNHLY, CDR2 FYNNEI, per germline. The CDR3 is 12 residues long.

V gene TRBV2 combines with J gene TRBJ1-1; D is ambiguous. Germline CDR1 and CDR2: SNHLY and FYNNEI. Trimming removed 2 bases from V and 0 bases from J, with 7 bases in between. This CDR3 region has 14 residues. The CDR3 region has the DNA TGTGCCAGCAGTGAAAACGCCCTGAACACTGAAGCTTTCTTT. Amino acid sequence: CASSENALNTEAFF.

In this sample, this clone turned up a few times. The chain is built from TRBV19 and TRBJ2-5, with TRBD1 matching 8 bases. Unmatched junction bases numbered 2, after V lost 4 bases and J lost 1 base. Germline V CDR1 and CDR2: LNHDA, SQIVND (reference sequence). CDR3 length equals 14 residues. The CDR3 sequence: CASSTGQGQETQYF. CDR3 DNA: TGTGCCAGTAGTACCGGACAGGGCCAAGAGACCCAGTACTTC.

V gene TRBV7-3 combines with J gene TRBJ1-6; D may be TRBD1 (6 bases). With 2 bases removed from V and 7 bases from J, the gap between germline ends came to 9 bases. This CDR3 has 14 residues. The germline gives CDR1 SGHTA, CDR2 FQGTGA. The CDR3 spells CASSLGQKNSPLHF. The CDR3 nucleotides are TGTGCCAGCAGCTTAGGACAGAAAAATTCACCCCTCCACTTT.

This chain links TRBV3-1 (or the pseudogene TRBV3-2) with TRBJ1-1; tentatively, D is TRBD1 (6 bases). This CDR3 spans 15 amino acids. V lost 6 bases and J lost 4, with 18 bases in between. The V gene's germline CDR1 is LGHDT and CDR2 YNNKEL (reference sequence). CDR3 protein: CASSRDRGGPTEAFF. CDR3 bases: TGTGCCAGCAGTCGGGACCGCGGGGGGCCCACTGAAGCTTTCTTT.

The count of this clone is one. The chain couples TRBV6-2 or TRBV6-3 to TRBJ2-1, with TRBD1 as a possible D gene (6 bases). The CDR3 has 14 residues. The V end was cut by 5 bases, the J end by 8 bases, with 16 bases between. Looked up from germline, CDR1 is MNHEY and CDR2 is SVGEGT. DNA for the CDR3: TGTGCCAGCAGTCAGAGTGGGGGCCAATATGAGCAGTTCTTC. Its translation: CASSQSGGQYEQFF.

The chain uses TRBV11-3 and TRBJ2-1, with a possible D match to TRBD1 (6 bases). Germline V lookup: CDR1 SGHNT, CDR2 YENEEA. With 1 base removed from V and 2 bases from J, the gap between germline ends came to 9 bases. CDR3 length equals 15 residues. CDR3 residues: CASSLVQGPYNEQFF. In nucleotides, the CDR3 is TGTGCCAGCAGCTTAGTACAGGGACCCTACAATGAGCAGTTCTTC.

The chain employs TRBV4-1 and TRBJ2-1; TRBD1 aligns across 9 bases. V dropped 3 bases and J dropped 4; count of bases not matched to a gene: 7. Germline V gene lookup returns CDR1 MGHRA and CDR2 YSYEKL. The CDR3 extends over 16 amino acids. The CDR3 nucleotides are TGCGCCAGCAGCCACGCCTGGACAGGGGATTACAATGAGCAGTTCTTC. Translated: CASSHAWTGDYNEQFF.

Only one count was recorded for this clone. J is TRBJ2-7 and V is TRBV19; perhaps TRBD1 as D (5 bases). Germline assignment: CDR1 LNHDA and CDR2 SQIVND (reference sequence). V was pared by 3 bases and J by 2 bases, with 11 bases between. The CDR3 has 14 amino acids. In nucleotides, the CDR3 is TGTGCCAGTAGTATTTGGGGCAGGGCCTACGAGCAGTACTTC. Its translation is CASSIWGRAYEQYF.

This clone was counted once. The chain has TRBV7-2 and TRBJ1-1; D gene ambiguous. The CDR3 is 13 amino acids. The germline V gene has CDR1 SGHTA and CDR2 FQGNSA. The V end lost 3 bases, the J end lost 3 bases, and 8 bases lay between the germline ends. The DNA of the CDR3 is TGTGCCAGCAGCTTTAGTGGGGACACTGAAGCTTTCTTT. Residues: CASSFSGDTEAFF.

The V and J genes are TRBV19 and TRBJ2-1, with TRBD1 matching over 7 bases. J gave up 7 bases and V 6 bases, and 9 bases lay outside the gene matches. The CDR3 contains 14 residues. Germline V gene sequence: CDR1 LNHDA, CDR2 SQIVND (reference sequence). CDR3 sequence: CASSHRGQMNEQFF. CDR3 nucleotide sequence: TGTGCCAGTAGCCACAGGGGCCAGATGAATGAGCAGTTCTTC.

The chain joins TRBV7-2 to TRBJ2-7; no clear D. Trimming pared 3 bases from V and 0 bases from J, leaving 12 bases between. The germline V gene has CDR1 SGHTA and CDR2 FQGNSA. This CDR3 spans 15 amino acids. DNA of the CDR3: TGTGCCAGCAGCTTTAGAGCCACCCTCTCCTACGAGCAGTACTTC. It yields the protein CASSFRATLSYEQYF.

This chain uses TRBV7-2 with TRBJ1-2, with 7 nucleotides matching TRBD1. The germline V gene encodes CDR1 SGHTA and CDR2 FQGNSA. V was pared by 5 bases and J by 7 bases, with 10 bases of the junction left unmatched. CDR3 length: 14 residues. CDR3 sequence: CASSQPGQKAGYTF. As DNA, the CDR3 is TGTGCCAGCAGCCAACCGGGACAGAAGGCTGGCTACACCTTC.

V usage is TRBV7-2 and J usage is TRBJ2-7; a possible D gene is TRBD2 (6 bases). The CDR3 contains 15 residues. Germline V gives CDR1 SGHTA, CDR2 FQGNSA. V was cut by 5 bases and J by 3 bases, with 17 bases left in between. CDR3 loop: CASSLFGGSGYEQYF. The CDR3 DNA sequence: TGTGCCAGCAGCCTCTTCGGGGGTAGCGGCTACGAGCAGTACTTC.

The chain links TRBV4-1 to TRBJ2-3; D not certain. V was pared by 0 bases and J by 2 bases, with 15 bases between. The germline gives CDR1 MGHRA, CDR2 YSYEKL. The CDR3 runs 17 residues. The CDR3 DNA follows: TGCGCCAGCAGCCAAGAAAGCCGTGGGCGGATCACAGATACGCAGTATTTT. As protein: CASSQESRGRITDTQYF.

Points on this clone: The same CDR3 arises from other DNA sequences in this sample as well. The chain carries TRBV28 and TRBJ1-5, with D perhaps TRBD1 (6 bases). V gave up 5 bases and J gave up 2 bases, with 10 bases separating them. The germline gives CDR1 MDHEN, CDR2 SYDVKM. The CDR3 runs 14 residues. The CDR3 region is CASSPGQGNQPQHF. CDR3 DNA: TGTGCCAGCAGTCCGGGACAAGGCAATCAGCCCCAGCATTTT.

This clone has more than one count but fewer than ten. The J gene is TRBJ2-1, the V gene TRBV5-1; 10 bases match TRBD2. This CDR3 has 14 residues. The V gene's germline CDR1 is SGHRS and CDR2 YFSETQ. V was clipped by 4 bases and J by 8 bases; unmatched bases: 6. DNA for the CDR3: TGCGCCAGCAGCACAACTAGCGGGATGGATGAGCAGTTCTTC. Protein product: CASSTTSGMDEQFF.

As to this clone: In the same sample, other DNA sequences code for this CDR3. This chain's CDR3 is CATSRDRGGYTF. The CDR3 DNA sequence: TGTGCCACCAGCAGAGACAGGGGTGGCTACACCTTC. The rearrangement joins TRBV15 to TRBJ1-2; perhaps TRBD1 as D (6 bases). Germline CDR1 and CDR2: LNHNV and YYDKDF (reference sequence). This CDR3 region has 12 residues. The V end lost 0 bases, the J end lost 7 bases, and 6 bases lay between the germline ends.

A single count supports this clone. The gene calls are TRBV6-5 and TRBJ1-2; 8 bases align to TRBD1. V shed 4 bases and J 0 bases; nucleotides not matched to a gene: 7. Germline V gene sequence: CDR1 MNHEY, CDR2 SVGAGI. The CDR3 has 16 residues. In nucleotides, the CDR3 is TGTGCCAGCAGTTTCCCGACAGGGGAAACTAACTATGGCTACACCTTC. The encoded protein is CASSFPTGETNYGYTF.

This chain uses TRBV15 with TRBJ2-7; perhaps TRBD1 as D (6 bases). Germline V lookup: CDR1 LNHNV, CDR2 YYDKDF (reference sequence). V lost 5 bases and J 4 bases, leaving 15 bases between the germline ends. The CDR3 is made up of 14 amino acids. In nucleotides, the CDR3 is TGTGCCACCAGCCCCACAGGGCTGAATTACGAGCAGTACTTC. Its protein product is CATSPTGLNYEQYF.

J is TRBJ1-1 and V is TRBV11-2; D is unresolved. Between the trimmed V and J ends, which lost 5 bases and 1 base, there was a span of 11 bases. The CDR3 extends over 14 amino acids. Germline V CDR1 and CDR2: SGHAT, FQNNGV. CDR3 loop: CASSPRVGNTEAFF. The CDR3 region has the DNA TGTGCCAGCAGCCCGAGAGTCGGGAACACTGAAGCTTTCTTT.

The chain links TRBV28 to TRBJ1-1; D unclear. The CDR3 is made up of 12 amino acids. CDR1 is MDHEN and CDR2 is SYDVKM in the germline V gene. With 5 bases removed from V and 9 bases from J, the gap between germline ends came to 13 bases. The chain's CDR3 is CASSPPGVKAFF. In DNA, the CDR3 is TGTGCCAGCAGTCCCCCCGGGGTGAAAGCTTTCTTT.

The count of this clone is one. CDR3 sequence reads: CASSHSGRGAHEQYF. The CDR3 DNA reads TGTGCCAGCAGCCACAGCGGGAGGGGGGCCCACGAGCAGTACTTC. This sequence joins TRBV3-1 (or the pseudogene TRBV3-2) and TRBJ2-7; 10 bases agree with TRBD2. The CDR3 contains 15 residues. Germline V CDR1 and CDR2: LGHDT, YNNKEL (reference sequence). The ends lost 3 bases at V and 5 bases at J; junction bases unmatched: 7.

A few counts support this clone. The CDR3 nucleotides read TGTGCCAGCAGCTTAGCGGATAGGGAATACGAGCAGTACTTC. Translating gives CASSLADREYEQYF. The rearrangement links TRBV7-9 to TRBJ2-7, with D uncertain. Trimming removed 0 bases from V and 4 bases from J, with 10 bases in between. Looked up from germline, CDR1 is SEHNR and CDR2 is FQNEAQ (reference sequence). This CDR3 is 14 amino acids long. Full variable domain (remainder filled in from reference TRBV7-9 and TRBJ2-7): DTGVSQNPRHKITKRGQNVTFRCDPISEHNRLYWYRQTLGQGPEFLTYFQNEAQLEKSRLLSDRFSAERPKGSFSTLEIQRTEQGDSAMYLCASSLADREYEQYFGPGTRLTVT.

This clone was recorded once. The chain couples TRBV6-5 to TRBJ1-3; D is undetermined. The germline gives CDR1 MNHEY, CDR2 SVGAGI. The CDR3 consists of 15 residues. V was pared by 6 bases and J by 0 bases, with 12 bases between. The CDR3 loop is CASRKFSTSGNTIYF. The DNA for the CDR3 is TGTGCCAGCAGAAAGTTTAGTACCTCTGGAAACACCATATATTTT.